A single sample is the source of the 2 T cell receptor beta chains below, sequenced in a study of spatial heterogeneity in lung cancer. Each CDR3 protein is one row after TCRdb ran MiXCR on the 5' RACE reads. The data hold roughly 48,000 distinct CDR3 sequences, with about 12% observed a single time. Documented time point: sample taken at primary tumor resection. The sequenced material consisted of unsorted whole RNA from tumor, nontumor lung or frozen PBMC. The sample was PBMCs, taken at surgery. The receptors shown here come from a female donor with early-stage non-small cell lung cancer.

The chain carries TRBV2 and TRBJ2-3, with a weak D call TRBD1 (6 bases). Per germline, CDR1 SNHLY and CDR2 FYNNEI. This CDR3 comprises 14 residues. V shed 6 bases and J shed 1 base, with 11 bases lying between them. The CDR3 protein is CASRGAVGTDTQYF. CDR3 nucleotide sequence: TGTGCCAGCAGGGGGGCGGTTGGCACAGATACGCAGTATTTT.

J is TRBJ2-1 and V is TRBV5-1, with D possibly called TRBD1 or TRBD2 (5 bases each). This CDR3 is built from 11 residues. V was clipped by 4 bases and J by 12 bases, with 11 bases between them. CDR1 is SGHRS, CDR2 YFSETQ, per germline. Here the CDR3 reads CASSDGTAQFF. CDR3 nucleotide sequence: TGCGCCAGCAGCGACGGGACGGCGCAGTTCTTC.